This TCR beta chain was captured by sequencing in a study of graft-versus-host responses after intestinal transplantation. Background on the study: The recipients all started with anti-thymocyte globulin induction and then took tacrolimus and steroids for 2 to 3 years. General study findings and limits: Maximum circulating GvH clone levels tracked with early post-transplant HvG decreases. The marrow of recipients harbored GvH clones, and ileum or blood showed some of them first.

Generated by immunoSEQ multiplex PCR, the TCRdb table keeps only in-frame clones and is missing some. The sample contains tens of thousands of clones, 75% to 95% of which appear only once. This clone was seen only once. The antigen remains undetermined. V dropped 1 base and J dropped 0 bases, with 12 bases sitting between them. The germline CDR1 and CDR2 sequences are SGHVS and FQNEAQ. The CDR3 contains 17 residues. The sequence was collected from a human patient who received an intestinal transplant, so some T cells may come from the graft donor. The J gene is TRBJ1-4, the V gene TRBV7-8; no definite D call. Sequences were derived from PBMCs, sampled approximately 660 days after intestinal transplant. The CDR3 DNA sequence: TGTGCCAGCAGCTTAGAGTATGTGGGATCAACTAATGAAAAACTGTTTTTT. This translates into CASSLEYVGSTNEKLFF.